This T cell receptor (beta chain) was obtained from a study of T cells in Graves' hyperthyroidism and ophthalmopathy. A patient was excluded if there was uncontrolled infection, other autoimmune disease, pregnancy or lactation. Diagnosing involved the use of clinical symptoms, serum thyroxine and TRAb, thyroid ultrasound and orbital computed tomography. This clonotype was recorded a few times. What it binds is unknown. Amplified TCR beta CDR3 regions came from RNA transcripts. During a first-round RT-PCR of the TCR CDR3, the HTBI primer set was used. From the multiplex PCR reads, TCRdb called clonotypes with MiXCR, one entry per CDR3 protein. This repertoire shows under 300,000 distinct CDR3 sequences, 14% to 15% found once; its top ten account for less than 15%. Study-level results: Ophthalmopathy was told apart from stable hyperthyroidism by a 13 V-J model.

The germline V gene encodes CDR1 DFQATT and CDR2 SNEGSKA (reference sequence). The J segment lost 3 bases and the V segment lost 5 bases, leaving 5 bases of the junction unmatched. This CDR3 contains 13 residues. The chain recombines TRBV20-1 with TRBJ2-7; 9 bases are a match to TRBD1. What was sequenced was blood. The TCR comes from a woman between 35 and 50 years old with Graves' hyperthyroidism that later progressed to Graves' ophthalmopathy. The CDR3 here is CSAFGQGLYEQYF. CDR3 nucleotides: TGCAGTGCTTTTGGACAGGGGCTCTACGAGCAGTACTTC.